The text below deals with one TCR beta chain. What it binds is unknown. This sample was included in a study of shared clonotypes between healthy human individuals. Findings and limits, study-wide: A few donors had roughly 5% of their naive CD4 clonotypes in common. The study found lower generation probabilities in non-shared clonotypes than in those shared by all four donors.

All donors qualified as healthy HIV-negative adults and had experienced no recent acute infections or vaccinations. How the authors handled the data: Junction-only immunoSEQ data arrived without quality scores, meaning filtering differed. Generated by immunoSEQ multiplex PCR, the TCRdb table keeps only in-frame clones and is missing some. D and trimming were read from the DNA, whereas the V and J calls and clone size are those reported in that table. The table records some 2.1 million clones, roughly 94% of them present only once. CDR1 and CDR2 (germline): SGHRS, YFSETQ. This CDR3 contains 16 residues. J gave up 5 bases and V 0 bases, and 10 bases lay outside the gene matches.

The sample consisted of naive CD4+ T cells sorted from blood. Noted subset: CD45RA+ positively selected. The sequence came from a man between 18 and 29 years old in good health. The J gene is TRBJ1-1, the V gene TRBV5-1, with 7 bases that match TRBD1. The CDR3 DNA reads as TGCGCCAGCAGCTTGGTCAGGGGGATCCCCGGGACTGAAGCTTTCTTT. This encodes CASSLVRGIPGTEAFF.